Listed below are T cell receptor beta chains from one sample, sequenced in a study of blood T cells in healthy people across ages. Each CDR3 protein gets one entry after TCRdb re-called the 5' RACE reads with MiXCR. The profile covers hundreds of thousands of distinct CDR3 sequences, with roughly 53% appearing a single time and 35% to 40% taken by the ten largest. Sequencing was done on a sample of blood. The receptors here all came from a man aged 55 to 70 in good health. Each CDR3 is given with its conserved first and last residue. Each record gives: clone size, V gene, D gene, J gene, CDR3 protein, CDR3 DNA. The D gene is left open where the match is weak. Only part of the rows carry a size: once, few, many, or a class if the clone is expanded.

few	TRBV20-1	TRBD1	TRBJ1-2	CSAQGAGYGYTF	TGCAGTGCTCAGGGGGCGGGCTATGGCTACACCTTC
.	TRBV9	.	TRBJ1-2	CASSVGQVGYGYTF	TGTGCCAGCAGCGTAGGACAGGTGGGCTATGGCTACACCTTC
few	TRBV2	TRBD1	TRBJ2-6	CASSRGTGVSSGANVLTF	TGTGCCAGCAGTCGAGGGACAGGGGTCTCCTCTGGGGCCAACGTCCTGACTTTC
.	TRBV6-5	.	TRBJ2-7	CASSYPGLYEQYF	TGTGCCAGCAGTTACCCAGGGTTATACGAGCAGTACTTC
.	TRBV12-3/TRBV12-4	.	TRBJ2-1	CASSVEGGLDEQFF	TGTGCCAGCAGTGTGGAGGGGGGGCTCGATGAGCAGTTCTTC
.	TRBV20-1	.	TRBJ2-1	CSARASAELNEQFF	TGCAGTGCTAGAGCTTCGGCAGAACTAAATGAGCAGTTCTTC
few	TRBV20-1	.	TRBJ2-4	CSAAPGDGKNIQYF	TGCAGTGCGGCTCCAGGGGATGGCAAAAACATTCAGTACTTC
.	TRBV20-1	TRBD2	TRBJ2-7	CSPPGGTYEQYF	TGTAGTCCCCCGGGAGGGACCTACGAGCAGTACTTC
many	TRBV12-3/TRBV12-4	.	TRBJ2-2	CASSRTGELFF	TGTGCCAGCAGCCGCACCGGGGAGCTGTTTTTT
.	TRBV20-1	.	TRBJ2-7	CSARDITGSPYEQYF	TGCAGTGCTAGAGATATAACAGGGTCTCCCTACGAGCAGTACTTC
.	TRBV29-1	.	TRBJ2-3	CSVTPQNTQYF	TGCAGCGTTACGCCCCAGAATACGCAGTATTTT
few	TRBV4-1	TRBD1	TRBJ1-4	CASSQRGTGGKTEKLFF	TGCGCCAGCAGCCAACGCGGGACAGGGGGCAAGACTGAAAAACTGTTTTTT
.	TRBV10-1	TRBD1	TRBJ2-6	CASSVGQASGANVLTF	TGCGCCAGCAGTGTGGGACAGGCTTCTGGGGCCAACGTCCTGACTTTC
.	TRBV7-2	.	TRBJ2-3	CASSLARGSSTDTQYF	TGTGCCAGCAGCTTAGCGCGCGGATCTAGCACAGATACGCAGTATTTT
.	TRBV5-6	.	TRBJ2-5	CASSLALREKETQYF	TGTGCCAGCAGCTTGGCGTTACGGGAGAAAGAGACCCAGTACTTC
few	TRBV12-5	TRBD2	TRBJ2-5	CASGYGLAGSYQETQYF	TGTGCTAGTGGTTACGGACTAGCGGGGAGTTACCAAGAGACCCAGTACTTC
once	TRBV28	TRBD1	TRBJ2-5	CASSTQTGSGETQYF	TGTGCCAGCAGTACGCAGACAGGGTCTGGGGAGACCCAGTACTTC
few	TRBV6-1	.	TRBJ2-1	CASSGSDPNNEQFF	TGTGCCAGCAGTGGGTCTGATCCAAACAATGAGCAGTTCTTC
few	TRBV29-1	.	TRBJ2-7	CSVGAASYEQYF	TGCAGCGTTGGTGCAGCATCCTACGAGCAGTACTTC
.	TRBV5-1	TRBD1	TRBJ1-2	CASSLRGDSNYGYTF	TGCGCCAGCAGCTTGAGAGGGGACAGTAACTATGGCTACACCTTC
few	TRBV5-1	.	TRBJ2-6	CASSLRGGGQTNVLTF	TGCGCCAGCAGCTTGAGGGGGGGTGGACAGACCAACGTCCTGACTTTC
.	TRBV15	.	TRBJ2-7	CATSRATTLMGGEQYF	TGTGCCACCAGCAGAGCCACGACCTTAATGGGAGGCGAGCAGTACTTC
.	TRBV28	.	TRBJ1-2	CASSLSRQWGDGYTF	TGTGCCAGCAGTTTATCTCGACAGTGGGGTGATGGCTACACCTTC
.	TRBV25-1	.	TRBJ1-2	CASSDPAGAYGYTF	TGTGCCAGCAGTGACCCGGCAGGGGCCTATGGCTACACCTTC
once	TRBV28	.	TRBJ2-4	CASSYTSAKNIQYF	TGTGCCAGCAGCTACACTAGCGCCAAAAACATTCAGTACTTC
.	TRBV5-1	.	TRBJ1-4	CASSFRQGNEKLFF	TGCGCCAGCAGCTTTCGGCAGGGGAATGAAAAACTGTTTTTT
few	TRBV7-9	.	TRBJ1-6	CASGRGPKPLHF	TGTGCGAGCGGGCGGGGGCCTAAACCCCTCCACTTT
few	TRBV12-3/TRBV12-4	TRBD1	TRBJ2-5	CASSPLDRVKTQYF	TGTGCCAGCAGTCCCTTAGACAGGGTGAAGACCCAGTACTTC
.	TRBV5-6	.	TRBJ2-5	CASSLAGQGSQETQYF	TGTGCCAGCAGCTTGGCGGGTCAGGGTTCGCAAGAGACCCAGTACTTC
.	TRBV5-1	.	TRBJ2-5	CASSVVKETQYF	TGCGCCAGCAGCGTTGTAAAAGAGACCCAGTACTTC
.	TRBV5-1	.	TRBJ2-7	CASSYLAASYEQYF	TGCGCCAGCAGTTACTTAGCGGCCTCCTACGAGCAGTACTTC
.	TRBV12-3/TRBV12-4	TRBD1	TRBJ2-2	CASSPNRGWATGELFF	TGTGCCAGCAGTCCCAACAGGGGATGGGCCACCGGGGAGCTGTTTTTT
.	TRBV7-9	TRBD2	TRBJ2-7	CASSLAALAGVNEQYF	TGTGCCAGCAGCTTAGCGGCTCTAGCGGGGGTCAATGAGCAGTACTTC
.	TRBV28	TRBD2	TRBJ2-5	CASRDARGRGAQETQYF	TGTGCCAGCAGGGATGCTCGTGGGCGGGGGGCCCAAGAGACCCAGTACTTC
few	TRBV7-7	TRBD1	TRBJ2-7	CASSFRSQGAYEQYF	TGTGCCAGCAGCTTTAGGAGCCAGGGGGCTTACGAGCAGTACTTC
.	TRBV25-1	.	TRBJ1-2	CASSESQEGSYGYTF	TGTGCCAGCAGTGAATCACAGGAGGGGTCCTATGGCTACACCTTC
.	TRBV20-1	.	TRBJ2-3	CSATNRVSRTDTQYF	TGCAGTGCTACCAACAGGGTGTCCCGCACAGATACGCAGTATTTT
.	TRBV29-1	.	TRBJ2-2	CSGGRTANTGELFF	TGCAGCGGAGGCCGGACAGCGAACACCGGGGAGCTGTTTTTT
few	TRBV29-1	.	TRBJ2-5	CSVEIRTRSQETQYF	TGCAGCGTTGAAATCCGGACAAGGTCACAAGAGACCCAGTACTTC
.	TRBV20-1	TRBD2	TRBJ2-5	CSARRGVGLSGGETQYF	TGCAGTGCTAGACGAGGGGTCGGACTCTCGGGAGGCGAGACCCAGTACTTC
.	TRBV7-9	.	TRBJ1-2	CASSANRDRGFYGYTF	TGTGCCAGCAGCGCTAACCGGGACCGAGGTTTCTATGGCTACACCTTC
few	TRBV20-1	.	TRBJ1-2	CSAREQDTTYGYTF	TGCAGTGCTAGAGAACAGGATACTACCTATGGCTACACCTTC